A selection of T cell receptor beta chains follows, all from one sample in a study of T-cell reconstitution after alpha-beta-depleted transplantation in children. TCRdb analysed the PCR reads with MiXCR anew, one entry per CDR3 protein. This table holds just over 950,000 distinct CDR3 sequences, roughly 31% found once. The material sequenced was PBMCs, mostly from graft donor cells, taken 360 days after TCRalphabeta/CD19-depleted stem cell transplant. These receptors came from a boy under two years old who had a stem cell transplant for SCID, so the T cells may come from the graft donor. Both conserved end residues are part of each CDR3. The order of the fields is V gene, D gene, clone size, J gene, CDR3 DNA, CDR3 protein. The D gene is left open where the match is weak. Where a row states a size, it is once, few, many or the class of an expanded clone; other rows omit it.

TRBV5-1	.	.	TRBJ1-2	TGCGCCAGCAGTCATACAGGTCTGCAGTATGGCTACACCTTC	CASSHTGLQYGYTF
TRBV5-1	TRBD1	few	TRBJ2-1	TGCGCCAGCAGCCTCCGGGACAGGGGTGGAAATGAGCAGTTCTTC	CASSLRDRGGNEQFF
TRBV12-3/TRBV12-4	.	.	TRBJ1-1	TGTGCCAGCAGTTTAGGAGGGCCCCGCGGTGAAGCTTTCTTT	CASSLGGPRGEAFF
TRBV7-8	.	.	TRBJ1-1	TGTGCCAGCAGCTTATTTTGGGGCCCCGAAGCTTTCTTT	CASSLFWGPEAFF
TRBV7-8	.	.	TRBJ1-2	TGTGCCAGCAGCTTAGGTCCAAGGGGCTCGGACACCTTC	CASSLGPRGSDTF
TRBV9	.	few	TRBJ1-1	TGTGCCAGCAACGGGGGTGGCACTGAAGCTTTCTTT	CASNGGGTEAFF
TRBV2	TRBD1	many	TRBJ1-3	TGTGCCAGCAGCGACGACAGGGGAAAAGGAAACACCATATATTTT	CASSDDRGKGNTIYF
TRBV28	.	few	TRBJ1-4	TGTGCCAGCAGTTTAAGTCTCGGTAGCGAAAAACTGTTTTTT	CASSLSLGSEKLFF
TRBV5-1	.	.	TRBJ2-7	TGCGCCAGCAGCTTGGCCCCAGAGAACTACGAGCAGTACTTC	CASSLAPENYEQYF
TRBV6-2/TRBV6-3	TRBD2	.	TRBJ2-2	TGTGCCAGCAGTTTTCTTGCATGGCCCGTAGCGGGGGCCTACACCGGGGAGCTGTTTTTT	CASSFLAWPVAGAYTGELFF
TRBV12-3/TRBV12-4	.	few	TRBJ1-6	TGTGCCAGCAGTTTAGGACAGCCGAATTCACCCCTCCACTTT	CASSLGQPNSPLHF
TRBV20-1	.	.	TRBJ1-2	TGCAGTGCTAGAGATGGTATGGCTAACTATGGCTACACCTTC	CSARDGMANYGYTF
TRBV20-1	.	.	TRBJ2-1	TGCAGTGCTAGTGAGGGAGTAGGGAATGAGCAGTTCTTC	CSASEGVGNEQFF
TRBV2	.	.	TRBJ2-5	TGTGCCAGCAGTGGGGCTAGCTGGGAGACCCAGTACTTC	CASSGASWETQYF
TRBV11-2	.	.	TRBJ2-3	TGTGCCAGCAGCTTAGGCGGGGCCCACTCTGGTACGCAGTATTTT	CASSLGGAHSGTQYF
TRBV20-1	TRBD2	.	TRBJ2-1	TGCAGTGCCACCGTCGCGGCACTAGCGGCTTACAATGAGCAGTTCTTC	CSATVAALAAYNEQFF
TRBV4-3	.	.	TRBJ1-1	TGCGCCAGCAGCCAAATGGGAGTGAACACTGAAGCTTTCTTT	CASSQMGVNTEAFF
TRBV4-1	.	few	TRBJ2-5	TGCGCCAGCAGCCAAGTTATTAGCGGCCAAGAGACCCAGTACTTC	CASSQVISGQETQYF
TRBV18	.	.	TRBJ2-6	TGTGCCAGCTCACCCTCGAGGAACTCTGGGGCCAACGTCCTGACTTTC	CASSPSRNSGANVLTF
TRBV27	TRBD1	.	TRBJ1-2	TGTGCCAGCAGTTTATCCTTAGTAACAGGGGGCCTCCTTATTAGCGGCTACACCTTC	CASSLSLVTGGLLISGYTF
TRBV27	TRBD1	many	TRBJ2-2	TGTGCCAGCAGTTATAGATTAACCGGGACAGGGGTCACCGGGGAGCTGTTTTTT	CASSYRLTGTGVTGELFF
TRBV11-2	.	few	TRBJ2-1	TGTGCCAGCAGCTTATATACCCGACTTGAGCAGTTCTTC	CASSLYTRLEQFF
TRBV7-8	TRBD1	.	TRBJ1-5	TGTGCCAGCAGCCCGTTCGGGACAGGGGATTTTAGACAGCCCCAGCATTTT	CASSPFGTGDFRQPQHF
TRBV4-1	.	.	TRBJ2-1	TGCGCCAGCAGCCTGCCTGATGGGGGCGATGAGCAGTTCTTC	CASSLPDGGDEQFF
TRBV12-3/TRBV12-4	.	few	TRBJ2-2	TGTGCCATCGGGAAAACGGATCTCCCCGGGGAGCTGTTTTTT	CAIGKTDLPGELFF
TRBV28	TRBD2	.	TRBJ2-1	TGTGCCAGCAGTTTGTACACTAGCGGGGGGGCAGTTGAGCAGTTCTTC	CASSLYTSGGAVEQFF
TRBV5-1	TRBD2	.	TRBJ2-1	TGCGCCAGCAGCTTTGACTACGGGGGGGCCTACAATGAGCAGTTCTTC	CASSFDYGGAYNEQFF
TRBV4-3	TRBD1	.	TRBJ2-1	TGCGCCAGCAGCCAAGACAGGGGGTATGAGCAGTTCTTC	CASSQDRGYEQFF
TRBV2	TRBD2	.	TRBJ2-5	TGTGCCAGCAGTGATCCGGGACTAGCGGGGGGTCCACAAGAGACCCAGTACTTC	CASSDPGLAGGPQETQYF
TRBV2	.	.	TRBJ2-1	TGTGCCAGCAGCAGAATTACCTACAATGAGCAGTTCTTC	CASSRITYNEQFF
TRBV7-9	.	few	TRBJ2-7	TGTGCCAGCAGCCCAGGGGGGACACTTCTCCCCTACGAGCAGTACTTC	CASSPGGTLLPYEQYF
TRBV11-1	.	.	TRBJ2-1	TGTGCCAGCAGCTCCTCAGACTTGGACAATGAGCAGTTCTTC	CASSSSDLDNEQFF
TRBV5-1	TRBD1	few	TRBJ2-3	TGCGCCAGCAGCTTTTACCCCGCACAGGGGTACACAGATACGCAGTATTTT	CASSFYPAQGYTDTQYF
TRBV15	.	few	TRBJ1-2	TGTGCCACCAGCAGAGACAGTTTTGGCGCGAACTATGGCTACACCTTC	CATSRDSFGANYGYTF
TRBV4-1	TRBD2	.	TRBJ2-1	TGCGCCAGCAGCCAAGAGGGCGGGGGACTACTCAATGAGCAGTTCTTC	CASSQEGGGLLNEQFF
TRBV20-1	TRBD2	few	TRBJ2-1	TGCAGTGCTAGACCTATAGCGGGGGTCACCTACAATGAGCAGTTCTTC	CSARPIAGVTYNEQFF
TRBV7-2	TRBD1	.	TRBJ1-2	TGTGCCAGCAGCTTAGTAGGGACAGGGGGCTACACCTTC	CASSLVGTGGYTF
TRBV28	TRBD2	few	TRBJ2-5	TGTGCCAGCCTAAAATGGCGGGGGACCCAAGAGACCCAGTACTTC	CASLKWRGTQETQYF
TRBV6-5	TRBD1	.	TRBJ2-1	TGTGCCAGCAGTTACCCGACAGGGGGAAATTACAATGAGCAGTTCTTC	CASSYPTGGNYNEQFF
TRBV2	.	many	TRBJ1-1	TGTGCCAGCAGTGCGGGGGAGGACACTGAAGCTTTCTTT	CASSAGEDTEAFF
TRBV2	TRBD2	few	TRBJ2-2	TGTGCCAGCAAAACTAGCGGGGGGAACACCGGGGAGCTGTTTTTT	CASKTSGGNTGELFF
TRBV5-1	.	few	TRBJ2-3	TGCGCCAGCAGCTTCCACCTTCCCCACGATACGCAGTATTTT	CASSFHLPHDTQYF
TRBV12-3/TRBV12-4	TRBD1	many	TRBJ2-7	TGTGCCAGCAGTCCCATGGGACAGTCATCCGAGCAGTACTTC	CASSPMGQSSEQYF
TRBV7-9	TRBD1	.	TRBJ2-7	TGTGCCAGCAGCTCCGGGACAGGCGCTTCGGAGCAGTACTTC	CASSSGTGASEQYF
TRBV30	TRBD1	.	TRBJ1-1	TGTGCCTGGAGTGGAGGGGGACAGGGTTTGAACACTGAAGCTTTCTTT	CAWSGGGQGLNTEAFF
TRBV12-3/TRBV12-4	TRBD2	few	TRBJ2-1	TGTGCCAGCAGTTTTCGGGGGGGTAGGGGCGAGCAGTTCTTC	CASSFRGGRGEQFF
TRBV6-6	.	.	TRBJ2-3	TGTGCCAGCAGTTACTCGTTAGGGACCCCGGGGTATTTT	CASSYSLGTPGYF